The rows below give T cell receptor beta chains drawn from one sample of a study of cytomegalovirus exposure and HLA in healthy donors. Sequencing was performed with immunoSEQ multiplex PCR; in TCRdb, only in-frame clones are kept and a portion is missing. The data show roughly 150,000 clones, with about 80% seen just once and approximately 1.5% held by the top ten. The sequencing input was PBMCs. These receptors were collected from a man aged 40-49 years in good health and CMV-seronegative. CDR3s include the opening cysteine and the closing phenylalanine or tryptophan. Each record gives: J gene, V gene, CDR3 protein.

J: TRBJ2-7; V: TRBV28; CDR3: CASSPLGGTGYTMGQYF
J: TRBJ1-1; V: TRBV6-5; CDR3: CASRTGGLGTEAFF
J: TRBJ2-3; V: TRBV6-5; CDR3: CASSSPNSDTQYF
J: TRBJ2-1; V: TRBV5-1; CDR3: CASSLNSGIGNEQFF
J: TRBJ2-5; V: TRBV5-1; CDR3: CASSLTGKRSQYF
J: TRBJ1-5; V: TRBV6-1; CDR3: CASSLVSDQPQHF
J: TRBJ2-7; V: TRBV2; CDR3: CASSEGQGLSYEQYF
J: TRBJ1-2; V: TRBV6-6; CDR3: CASSYGGKDYGYTF
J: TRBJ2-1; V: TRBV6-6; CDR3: CASSSFLAGEQFF
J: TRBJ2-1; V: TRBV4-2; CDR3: CASSQAGPAGVGNEQFF
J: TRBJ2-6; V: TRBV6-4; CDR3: CASSLGASSSGANVLTF
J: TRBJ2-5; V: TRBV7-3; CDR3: CASSFTGTSRGETQYF
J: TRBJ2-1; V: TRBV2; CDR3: CASRLAGVYNEQFF
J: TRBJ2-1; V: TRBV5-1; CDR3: CASSLRTGLGEQFF
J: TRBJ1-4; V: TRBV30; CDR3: CAWSPGTGGYEKLFF
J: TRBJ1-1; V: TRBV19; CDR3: CASRREQGATEAFF
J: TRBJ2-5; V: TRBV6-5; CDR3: CASSYSRGQGVTQYF
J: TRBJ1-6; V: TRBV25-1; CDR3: CASNYRGYNSPLHF
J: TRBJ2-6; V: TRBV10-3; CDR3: CAISESGFSGGANGLTF
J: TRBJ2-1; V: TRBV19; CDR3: CASSIEDRTYNEQFF
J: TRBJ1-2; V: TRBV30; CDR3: CAWSAQRGANYGYTF
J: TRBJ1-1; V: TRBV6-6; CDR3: CATVGAGEFYTEAFF
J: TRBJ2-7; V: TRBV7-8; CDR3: CASSLEVAGSYEQYF
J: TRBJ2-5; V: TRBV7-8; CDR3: CASSLRDSQYF
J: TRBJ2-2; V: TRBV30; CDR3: CAWSVRDRGVGELFF
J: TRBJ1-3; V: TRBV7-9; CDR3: CATAETGGGNTIYF
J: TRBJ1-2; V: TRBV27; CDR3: CASSGGTGVSTSPYGYTF
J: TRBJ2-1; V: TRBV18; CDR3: CASSPGQSSYNEQFF
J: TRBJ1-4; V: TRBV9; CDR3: CASSVWRGNEKLFF
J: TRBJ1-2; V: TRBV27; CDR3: CASSPWGVGYTF
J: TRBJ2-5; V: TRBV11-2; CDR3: CASSLDRETQYF
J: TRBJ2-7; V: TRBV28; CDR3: CASSPTIEVADSYEQYF
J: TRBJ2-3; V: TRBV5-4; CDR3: CASSLEGGPSTDTQYF
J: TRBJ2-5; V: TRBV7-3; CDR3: CASSLTGGGGETQYF
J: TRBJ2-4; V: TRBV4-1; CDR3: CASSQDPGQGLAKNIQYF
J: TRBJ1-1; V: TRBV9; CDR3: CASSAPRAGNTEAFF
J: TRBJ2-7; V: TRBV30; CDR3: CAWSLAQGTLWEQYF
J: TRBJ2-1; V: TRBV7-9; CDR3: CASSLEGGPVASYNEQFF
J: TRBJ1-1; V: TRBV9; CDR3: CASSVFPGGTEAFF
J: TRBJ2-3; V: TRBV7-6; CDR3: CASSVRDSSDTQYF
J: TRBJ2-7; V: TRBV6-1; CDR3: CASSDRSPYEQYF
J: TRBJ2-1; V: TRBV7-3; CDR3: CASSLRQGAYNEQFF
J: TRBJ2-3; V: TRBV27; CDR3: CASRTRGGTDTQYF
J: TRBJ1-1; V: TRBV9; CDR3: CASSGGTEAFF
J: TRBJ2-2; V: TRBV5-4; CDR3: CASSSQGQGQPGELFF
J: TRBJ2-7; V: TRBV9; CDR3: CASSVESGSYEQYF
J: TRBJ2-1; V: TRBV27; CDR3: CASSLYDPETGARLSYNEQFF
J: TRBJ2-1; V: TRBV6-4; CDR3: CASSAQEAGDEQFF
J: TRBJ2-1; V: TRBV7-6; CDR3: CASSSGTSLSEQFF
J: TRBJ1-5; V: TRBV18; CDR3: CASSPVGTGVGRGNQPQHF
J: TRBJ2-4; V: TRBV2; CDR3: CASSETNRGAKNIQYF
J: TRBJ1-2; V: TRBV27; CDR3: CASSSTRYTWDGYTF
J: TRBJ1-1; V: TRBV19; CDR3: CASSKGQGTEAFF
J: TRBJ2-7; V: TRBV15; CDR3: CATSREFNSYEQYF